This T cell receptor beta chain was identified in a study of liver allograft versus peripheral blood T cells. Study in general: The study compared liver allograft T cell receptor repertoires against peripheral blood repertoires of liver transplant recipients.

Overall study findings and caveats: Within liver allografts, T cell receptor repertoires were reportedly different from those in peripheral blood.

A few counts support this clonotype. Its specificity is not known. Germline CDR1 is DFQATT and CDR2 is SNEGSKA (reference sequence). CDR3 size: 15 residues. Trimming took 2 bases from V and 0 from J, leaving 13 bases between them. TCRdb itself ran the reads through MiXCR, one entry per CDR3 protein. The repertoire has 6,500 to 9,500 distinct CDR3 sequences, over 15% of them found once; the top ten carry around 1.5%. The receptor was isolated from a human patient who had a liver transplant. T cells may partly derive from the graft donor. The V call is TRBV20-1, the J call TRBJ1-2; D might be TRBD1 (5 bases). CDR3 in amino acids: CSARPEQVSNYGYTF. In nucleotides, the CDR3 is TGCAGTGCTAGACCGGAACAGGTTTCTAACTATGGCTACACCTTC.